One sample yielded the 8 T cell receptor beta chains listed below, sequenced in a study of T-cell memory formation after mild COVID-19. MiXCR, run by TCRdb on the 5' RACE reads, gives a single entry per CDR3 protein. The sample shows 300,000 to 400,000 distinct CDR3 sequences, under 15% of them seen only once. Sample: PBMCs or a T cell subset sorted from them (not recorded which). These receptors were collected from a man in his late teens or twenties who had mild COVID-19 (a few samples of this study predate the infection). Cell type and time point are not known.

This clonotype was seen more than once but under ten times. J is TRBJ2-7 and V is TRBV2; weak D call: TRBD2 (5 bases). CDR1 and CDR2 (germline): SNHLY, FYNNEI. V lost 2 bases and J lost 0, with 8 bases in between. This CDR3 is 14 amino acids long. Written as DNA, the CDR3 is TGTGCCAGCAGTGAACAAGGGAGCTCCTACGAGCAGTACGTC. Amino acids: CASSEQGSSYEQYV.

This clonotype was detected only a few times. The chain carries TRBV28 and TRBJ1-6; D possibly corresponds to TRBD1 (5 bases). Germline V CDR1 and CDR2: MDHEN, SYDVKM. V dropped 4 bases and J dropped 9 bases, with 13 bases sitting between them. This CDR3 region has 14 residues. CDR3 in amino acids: CASSSTIQGSPLHF. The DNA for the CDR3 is TGTGCCAGCAGTTCGACTATCCAGGGTTCACCCCTCCACTTT.

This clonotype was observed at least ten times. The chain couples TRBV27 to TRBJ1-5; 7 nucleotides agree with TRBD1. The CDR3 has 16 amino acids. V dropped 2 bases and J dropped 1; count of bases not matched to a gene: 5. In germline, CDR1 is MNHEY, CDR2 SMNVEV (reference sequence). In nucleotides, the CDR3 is TGTGCCAGCAGTTTAGTTGGGACAGCCAGCAATCAGCCCCAGCATTTT. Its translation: CASSLVGTASNQPQHF.

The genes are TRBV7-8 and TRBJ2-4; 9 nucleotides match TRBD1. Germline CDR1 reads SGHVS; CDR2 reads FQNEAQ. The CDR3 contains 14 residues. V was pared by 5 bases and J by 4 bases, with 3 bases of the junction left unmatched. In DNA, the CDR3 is TGTGCCAGCAGCGCTGGACAGGGGAAAAACATTCAGTACTTC. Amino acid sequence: CASSAGQGKNIQYF.

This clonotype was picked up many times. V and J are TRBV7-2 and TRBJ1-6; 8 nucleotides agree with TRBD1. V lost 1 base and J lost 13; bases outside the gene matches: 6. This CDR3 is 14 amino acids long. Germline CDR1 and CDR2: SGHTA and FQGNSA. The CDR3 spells CASSLEQGEVPLHF. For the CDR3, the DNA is TGTGCCAGCAGCTTAGAACAGGGGGAAGTCCCCCTCCACTTT.

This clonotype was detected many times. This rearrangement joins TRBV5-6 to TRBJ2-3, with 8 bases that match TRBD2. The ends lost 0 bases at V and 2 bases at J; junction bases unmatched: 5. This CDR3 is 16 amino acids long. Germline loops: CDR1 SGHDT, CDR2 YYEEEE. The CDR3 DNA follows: TGTGCCAGCAGCTTGGCAGCGGGGGCGCCCACAGATACGCAGTATTTT. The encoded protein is CASSLAAGAPTDTQYF.

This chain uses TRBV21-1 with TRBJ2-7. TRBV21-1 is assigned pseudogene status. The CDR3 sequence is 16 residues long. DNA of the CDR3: TGTGCCAGCAGCAAAAATAGGAATTCGGTAAACCAGGAGCAGTACGTC. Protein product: CASSKNRNSVNQEQYV.

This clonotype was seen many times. In nucleotides, the CDR3 is TGTGCCAGCAGCTTAGTATTGGGTGAAGCTTTCTTT. Protein sequence: CASSLVLGEAFF. The rearrangement uses TRBV7-6 and TRBJ1-1; D gene uncertain. CDR1 and CDR2 from the germline V gene are SGHVS and FNYEAQ. This CDR3 has 12 residues. V was pared by 1 base and J by 7 bases, with 7 bases between.